This record concerns one TCR beta chain sequence. The target of this receptor is not known. Base qualities are missing; no much larger clone stands one base away. The data are from a study of T-cell reconstitution after alpha-beta-depleted transplantation in children (dated by TCRdb to the mid-2010s). Regarding the complete study: Using TCR repertoire profiling, the study quantitatively followed how T-cell immune reconstitution unfolded in children after TCRalphabeta/CD19-depleted allogeneic hematopoietic cell transplantation.

According to the study, the label for this sample's treatment or condition signals: allogeneic hematopoietic cell transplantation with graft depleted of TCRalphabeta T cells and CD19 B cells. TCRalphabeta/CD19-depleted allogeneic hematopoietic cell grafts were given to the transplant recipients, all of whom were children. V lost 0 bases and J lost 3 bases, and the count of bases not matched to a germline gene is 4. Inclusive of the bounding cysteine and phenylalanine, the CDR3 is 15 residues long. Only CDR3 DNA remains: 45 bases, in frame from the first base. From a lookup of the germline V gene (reference sequence), CDR1 and CDR2 are LGHDT and YNNKEL. The study at large found these results: Hyperexpanded clone frequencies declined over subsequent months; after one year, T-cell counts and TCRbeta diversity were mostly attributed to newly produced T cells. In some patients, high TCRbeta diversity at day 60 was attributed to recipient T cells and intrathymic progenitors that had survived conditioning. The apparently early recovery of alphabetaT-cell counts about two months after transplant reportedly depended on only several hundred rapidly expanded clones that came from non-depleted graft cells.

Library creation used PCR. Sequencing was performed on an Illumina HiSeq 2500. Molecular barcoding was employed in the preparation of TCR libraries, with unique molecular identifiers being used to normalize TCRbeta repertoire quantification. TCRdb reran the public reads through fastp at Q25 and MiXCR, keeping productive beta chains. Identical CDR3 proteins give one entry, which carries the most common genes and DNA. This sample gives 60,000 or so distinct CDR3 sequences in total; 44% of them show up just once. The top ten clones comprise 98% of the sample. The TCR sequence derives from a male patient aged 10 to 17 who had a stem cell transplant for acute lymphoblastic leukemia, so the T cells may come from the graft donor. Material: PBMCs, mostly from graft donor cells, obtained 360 days after TCRalphabeta/CD19-depleted stem cell transplant. The chain uses TRBV3-1 and TRBJ2-7, and 8 junctional nucleotides match TRBD1. The nucleotide sequence reads as follows: TGTGCCAGCAGCCAAGATCTCGGGACAGGCTACGAGCAGTACTTC. Translation gives CASSQDLGTGYEQYF.